This TCR beta chain was recovered during a study of response to subunit inactivated influenza vaccine. Study-wide results and caveats: The authors suggested that few new T cells are recruited per seasonal influenza vaccination.

This CDR3 comprises 15 residues. Germline assignment: CDR1 KGHSH and CDR2 LQKENI. V was clipped by 0 bases and J by 6 bases, with 14 bases between them. MiXCR was run by TCRdb on the RT-PCR reads, yielding one entry per CDR3 protein. The data contain under 550,000 distinct CDR3 sequences, 7.5% to 8.5% of them singletons. For this clonotype: The antigen remains undetermined.

The receptor was derived from a man aged 50-75 years who received an inactivated influenza vaccine. The specimen was PBMCs from blood, collected less than 25 months after vaccination. The chain joins TRBV18 to TRBJ1-1; D possibly corresponds to TRBD1 (5 bases). CDR3 sequence (DNA): TGTGCCAGCTCACCACCTGCTCTGGGGGAACCTGAAGCTTTCTTT. It yields the protein CASSPPALGEPEAFF.